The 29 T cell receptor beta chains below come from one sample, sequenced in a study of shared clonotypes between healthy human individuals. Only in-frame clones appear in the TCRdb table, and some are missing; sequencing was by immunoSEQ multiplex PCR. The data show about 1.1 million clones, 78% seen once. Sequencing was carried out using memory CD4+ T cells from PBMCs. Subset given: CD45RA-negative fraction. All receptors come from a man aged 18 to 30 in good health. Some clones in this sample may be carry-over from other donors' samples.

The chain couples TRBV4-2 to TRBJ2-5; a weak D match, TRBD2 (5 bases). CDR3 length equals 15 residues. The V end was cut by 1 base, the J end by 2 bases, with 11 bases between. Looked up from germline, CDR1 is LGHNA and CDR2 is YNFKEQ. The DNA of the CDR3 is TGTGCCAGCAGCCAAGGGGCGGAGCGGCAAGAGACCCAGTACTTC. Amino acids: CASSQGAERQETQYF.

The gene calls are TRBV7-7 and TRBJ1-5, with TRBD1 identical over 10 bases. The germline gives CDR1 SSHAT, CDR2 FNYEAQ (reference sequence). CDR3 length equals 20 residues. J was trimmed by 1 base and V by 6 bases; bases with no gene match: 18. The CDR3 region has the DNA TGTGCCAGCAGTTACACCCGGGACAGGGGAACGAGCGGGAGCAATCAGCCCCAGCATTTT. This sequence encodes CASSYTRDRGTSGSNQPQHF.

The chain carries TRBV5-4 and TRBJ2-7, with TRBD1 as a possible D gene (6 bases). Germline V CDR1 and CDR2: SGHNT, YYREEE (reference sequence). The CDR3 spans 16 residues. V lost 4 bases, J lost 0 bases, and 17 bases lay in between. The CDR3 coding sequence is TGTGCCAGCAGCCAGGGGCTAGCAAAGAGCTCCTACGAGCAGTACTTC. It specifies CASSQGLAKSSYEQYF.

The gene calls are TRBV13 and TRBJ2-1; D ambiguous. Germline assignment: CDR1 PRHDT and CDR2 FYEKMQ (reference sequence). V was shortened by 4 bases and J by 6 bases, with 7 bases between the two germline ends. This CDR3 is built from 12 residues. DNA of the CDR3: TGTGCCAGCAGCTCCCTTGTCAATGAGCAGTTCTTC. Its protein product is CASSSLVNEQFF.

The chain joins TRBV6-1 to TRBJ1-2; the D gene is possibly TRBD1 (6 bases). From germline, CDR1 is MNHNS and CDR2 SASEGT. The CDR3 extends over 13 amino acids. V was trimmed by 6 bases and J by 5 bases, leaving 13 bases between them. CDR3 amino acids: CASRIDRSYGYTF. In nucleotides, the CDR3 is TGTGCCAGCAGGATCGACAGGTCTTATGGCTACACCTTC.

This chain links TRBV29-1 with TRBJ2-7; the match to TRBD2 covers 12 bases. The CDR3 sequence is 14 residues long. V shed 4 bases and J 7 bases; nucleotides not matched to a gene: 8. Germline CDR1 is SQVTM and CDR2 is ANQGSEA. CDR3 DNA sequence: TGCAGCGTTGGGCGGACTAGCGGGATGTGGGAGCAGTACTTC. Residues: CSVGRTSGMWEQYF.

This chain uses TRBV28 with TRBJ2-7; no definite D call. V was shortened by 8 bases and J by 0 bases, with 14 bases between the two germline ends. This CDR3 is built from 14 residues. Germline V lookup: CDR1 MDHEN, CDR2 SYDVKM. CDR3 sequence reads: CASAFARFSYEQYF. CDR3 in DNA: TGTGCCAGCGCATTTGCGCGCTTCTCCTACGAGCAGTACTTC.

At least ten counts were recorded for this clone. The CDR3 nucleotides read TGTGCCAGCTCACCCATAGGAACCGTAAGCTCTGGAAACACCATATATTTT. Translating it yields CASSPIGTVSSGNTIYF. V is TRBV18 and J is TRBJ1-3; D not resolved. Germline V gene sequence: CDR1 KGHSH, CDR2 LQKENI. The length of the CDR3 is 17 residues. Between the trimmed V and J ends, which lost 3 bases and 0 bases, there was a span of 15 bases. Using reference TRBV18 and TRBJ1-3 for the parts outside the CDR3, the full variable domain is NAGVMQNPRHLVRRRGQEARLRCSPMKGHSHVYWYRQLPEEGLKFMVYLQKENIIDESGMPKERFSAEFPKEGPSILRIQQVVRGDSAAYFCASSPIGTVSSGNTIYFGEGSWLTVV.

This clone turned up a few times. The CDR3 bases are TGTGCCAGCAGCTTATGGGGCCCGTCCGTCGGCTACACCTTC. It translates to CASSLWGPSVGYTF. The gene calls are TRBV7-9 and TRBJ1-2; a possible D gene is TRBD1 (5 bases). The CDR3 length is 14 residues. CDR1 is SEHNR, CDR2 FQNEAQ, per germline (reference sequence). V lost 2 bases and J 8 bases, leaving 15 bases between the germline ends. The complete variable domain, with remaining parts taken from reference TRBV7-9 and TRBJ1-2, reads DTGVSQNPRHKITKRGQNVTFRCDPISEHNRLYWYRQTLGQGPEFLTYFQNEAQLEKSRLLSDRFSAERPKGSFSTLEIQRTEQGDSAMYLCASSLWGPSVGYTFGSGTRLTVV.

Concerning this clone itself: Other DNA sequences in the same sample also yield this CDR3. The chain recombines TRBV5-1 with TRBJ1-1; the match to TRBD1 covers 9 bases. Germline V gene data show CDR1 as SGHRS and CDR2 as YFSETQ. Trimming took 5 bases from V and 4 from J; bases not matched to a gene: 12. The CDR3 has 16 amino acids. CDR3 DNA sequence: TGCGCCAGCAGTCCCCGGGGACAGGGTGAGGGCACTGAAGCTTTCTTT. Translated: CASSPRGQGEGTEAFF.

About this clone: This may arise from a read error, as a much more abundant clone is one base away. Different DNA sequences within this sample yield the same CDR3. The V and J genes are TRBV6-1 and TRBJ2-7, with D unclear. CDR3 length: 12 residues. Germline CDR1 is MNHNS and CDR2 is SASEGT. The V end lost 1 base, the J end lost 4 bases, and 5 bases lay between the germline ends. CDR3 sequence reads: CASSEGRYEQYF. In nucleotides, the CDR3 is TGTGCCAGCAGTGAAGGGAGATACGAGCAGTACTTC.

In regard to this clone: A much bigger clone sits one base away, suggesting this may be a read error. The CDR3 nucleotides read TGTGCCAGCAGTTTAAGGGCAGGGGGCGCGGGCACTGAAGCTTTCTTT. Translation gives CASSLRAGGAGTEAFF. V is TRBV27 and J is TRBJ1-1; 8 nucleotides agree with TRBD1. The CDR3 consists of 16 residues. J lost 4 bases, V lost 2 bases, and 9 bases had no gene match. Germline V CDR1 and CDR2: MNHEY, SMNVEV (reference sequence).

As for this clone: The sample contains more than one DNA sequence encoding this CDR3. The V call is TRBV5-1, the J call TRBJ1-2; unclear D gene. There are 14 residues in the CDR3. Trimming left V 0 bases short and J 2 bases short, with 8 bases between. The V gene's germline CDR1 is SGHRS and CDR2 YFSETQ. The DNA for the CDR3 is TGCGCCAGCAGCTTGGCCGAGGGCAACTATGGCTACACCTTC. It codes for CASSLAEGNYGYTF.

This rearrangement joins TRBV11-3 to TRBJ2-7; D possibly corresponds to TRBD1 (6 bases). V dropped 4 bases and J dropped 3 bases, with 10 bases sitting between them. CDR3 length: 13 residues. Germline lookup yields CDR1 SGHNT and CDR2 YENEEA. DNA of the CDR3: TGTGCCAGCAGCTCACCGGACAGCTACGAGCAGTACTTC. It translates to CASSSPDSYEQYF.

CDR3 loop: CASSVGDLSGYTF. The CDR3 DNA is TGTGCCAGCAGCGTTGGGGATCTGTCGGGCTACACCTTC. The chain has TRBV7-9 and TRBJ1-2; no clear D gene. The CDR3 runs to 13 residues. Germline V gene sequence: CDR1 SEHNR, CDR2 FQNEAQ (reference sequence). Trimming left V 5 bases short and J 8 bases short, with 15 bases between.

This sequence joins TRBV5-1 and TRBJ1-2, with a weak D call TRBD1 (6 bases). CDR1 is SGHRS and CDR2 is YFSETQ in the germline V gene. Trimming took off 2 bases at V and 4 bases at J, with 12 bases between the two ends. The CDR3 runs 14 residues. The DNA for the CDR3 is TGCGCCAGCAGCTTCCTGGACAGTTCCTATGGCTACACCTTC. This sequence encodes CASSFLDSSYGYTF.

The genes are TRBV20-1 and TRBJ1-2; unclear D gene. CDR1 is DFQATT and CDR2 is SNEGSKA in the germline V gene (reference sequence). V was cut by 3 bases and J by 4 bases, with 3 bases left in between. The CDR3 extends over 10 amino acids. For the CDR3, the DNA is TGCAGTGCTAGTTTCTATGGCTACACCTTC. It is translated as CSASFYGYTF.

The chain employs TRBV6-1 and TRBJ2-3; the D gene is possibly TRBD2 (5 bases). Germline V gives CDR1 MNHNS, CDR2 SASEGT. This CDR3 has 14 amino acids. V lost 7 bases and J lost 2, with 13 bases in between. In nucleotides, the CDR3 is TGTGCCAGCACCCTGGAGGACCACACAGATACGCAGTATTTT. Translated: CASTLEDHTDTQYF.

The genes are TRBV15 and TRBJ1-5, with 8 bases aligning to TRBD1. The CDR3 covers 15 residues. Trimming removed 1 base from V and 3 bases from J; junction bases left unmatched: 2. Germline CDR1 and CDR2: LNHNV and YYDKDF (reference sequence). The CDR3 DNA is TGTGCCACCAGCAGAGGACAGGGGCTCAATCAGCCCCAGCATTTT. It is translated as CATSRGQGLNQPQHF.

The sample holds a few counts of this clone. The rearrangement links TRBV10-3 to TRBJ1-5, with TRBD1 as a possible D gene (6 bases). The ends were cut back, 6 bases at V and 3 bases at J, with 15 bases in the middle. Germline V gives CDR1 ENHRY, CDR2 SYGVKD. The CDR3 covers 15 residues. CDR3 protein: CAIRLEGGPNQPQHF. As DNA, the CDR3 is TGTGCCATCAGATTGGAGGGGGGACCCAATCAGCCCCAGCATTTT.

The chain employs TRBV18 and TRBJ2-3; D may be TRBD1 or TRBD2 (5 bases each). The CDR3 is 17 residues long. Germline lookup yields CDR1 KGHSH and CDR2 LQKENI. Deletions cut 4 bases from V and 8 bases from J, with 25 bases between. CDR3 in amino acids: CASSRGDRPIRGVTQYF. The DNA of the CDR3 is TGTGCCAGCTCACGAGGGGATCGTCCTATTAGGGGAGTTACGCAGTATTTT.

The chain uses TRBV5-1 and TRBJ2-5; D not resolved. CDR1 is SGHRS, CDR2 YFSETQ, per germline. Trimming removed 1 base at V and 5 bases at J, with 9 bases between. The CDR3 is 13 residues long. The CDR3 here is CASSLMPSETQYF. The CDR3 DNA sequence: TGCGCCAGCAGCTTGATGCCTTCGGAGACCCAGTACTTC.

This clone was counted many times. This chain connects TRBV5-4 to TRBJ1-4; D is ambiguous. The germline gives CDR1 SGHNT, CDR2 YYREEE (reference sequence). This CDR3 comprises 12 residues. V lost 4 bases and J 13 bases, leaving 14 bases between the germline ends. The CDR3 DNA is TGTGCCAGCAGCCCCGACGGCAGAGGACTGTTTTTT. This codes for CASSPDGRGLFF.

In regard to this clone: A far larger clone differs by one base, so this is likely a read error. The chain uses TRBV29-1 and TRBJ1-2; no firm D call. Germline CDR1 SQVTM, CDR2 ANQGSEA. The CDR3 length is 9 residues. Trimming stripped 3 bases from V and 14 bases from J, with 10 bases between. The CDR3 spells CSVENSLTF. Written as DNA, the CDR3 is TGCAGCGTTGAGAACAGCCTTACCTTC.

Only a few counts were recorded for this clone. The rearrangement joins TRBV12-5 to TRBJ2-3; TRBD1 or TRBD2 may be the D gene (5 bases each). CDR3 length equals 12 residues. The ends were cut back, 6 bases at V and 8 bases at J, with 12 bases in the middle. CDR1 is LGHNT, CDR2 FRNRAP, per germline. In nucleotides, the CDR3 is TGTGCTAGTGGCACCCTTGGGGGTACGCAGTATTTT. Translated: CASGTLGGTQYF.

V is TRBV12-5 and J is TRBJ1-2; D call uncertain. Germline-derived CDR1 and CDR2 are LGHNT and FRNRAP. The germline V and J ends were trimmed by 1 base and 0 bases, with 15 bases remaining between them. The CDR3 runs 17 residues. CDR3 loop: CASGLDPWGNANYGYTF. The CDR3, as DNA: TGTGCTAGTGGTTTGGACCCGTGGGGTAACGCTAACTATGGCTACACCTTC.

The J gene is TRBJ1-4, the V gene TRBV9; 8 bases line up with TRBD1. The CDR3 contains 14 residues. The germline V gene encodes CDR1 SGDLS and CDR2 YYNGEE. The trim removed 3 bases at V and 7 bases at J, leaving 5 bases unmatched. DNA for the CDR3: TGTGCCAGCAGCGGGACAGGGAGGAGTGAAAAACTGTTTTTT. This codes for CASSGTGRSEKLFF. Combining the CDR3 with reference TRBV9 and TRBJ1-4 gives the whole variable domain DSGVTQTPKHLITATGQRVTLRCSPRSGDLSVYWYQQSLDQGLQFLIQYYNGEERAKGNILERFSAQQFPDLHSELNLSSLELGDSALYFCASSGTGRSEKLFFGSGTQLSVL.

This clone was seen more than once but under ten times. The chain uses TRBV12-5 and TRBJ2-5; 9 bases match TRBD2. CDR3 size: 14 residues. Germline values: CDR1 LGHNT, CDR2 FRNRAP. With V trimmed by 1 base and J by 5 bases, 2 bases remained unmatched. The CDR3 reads CASGLGLAAETQYF. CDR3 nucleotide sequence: TGTGCTAGTGGTTTGGGACTAGCGGCGGAGACCCAGTACTTC.

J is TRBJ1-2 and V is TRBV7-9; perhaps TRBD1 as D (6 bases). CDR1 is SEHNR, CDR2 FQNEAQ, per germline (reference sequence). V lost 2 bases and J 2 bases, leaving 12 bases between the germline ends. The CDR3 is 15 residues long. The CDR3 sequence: CASSLYEGVNYGYTF. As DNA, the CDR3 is TGTGCCAGCAGCTTATATGAGGGGGTAAACTATGGCTACACCTTC.